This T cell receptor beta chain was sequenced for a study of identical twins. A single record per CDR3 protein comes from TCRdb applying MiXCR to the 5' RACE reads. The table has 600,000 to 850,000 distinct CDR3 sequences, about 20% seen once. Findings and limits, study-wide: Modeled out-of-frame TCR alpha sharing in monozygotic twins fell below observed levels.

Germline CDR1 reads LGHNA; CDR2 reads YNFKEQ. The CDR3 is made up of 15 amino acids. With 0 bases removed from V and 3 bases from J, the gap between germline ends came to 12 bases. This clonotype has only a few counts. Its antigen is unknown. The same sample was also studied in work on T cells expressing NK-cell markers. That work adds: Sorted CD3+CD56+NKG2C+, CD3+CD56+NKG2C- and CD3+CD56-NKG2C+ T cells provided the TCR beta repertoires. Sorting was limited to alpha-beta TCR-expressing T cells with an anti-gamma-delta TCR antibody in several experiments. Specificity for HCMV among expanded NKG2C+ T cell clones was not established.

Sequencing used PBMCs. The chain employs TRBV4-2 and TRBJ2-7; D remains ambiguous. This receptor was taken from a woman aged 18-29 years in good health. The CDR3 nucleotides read TGTGCCAGCAGCCAAGAGCTAGTCGCCCTCTACGAGCAGTACTTC. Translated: CASSQELVALYEQYF.